This T cell receptor (beta chain) was profiled in a study of CD8 T cells in ankylosing spondylitis (dated by TCRdb to 2016 to 2017). Regarding the complete study: T cell receptor beta repertoires were profiled in healthy donors and ankylosing spondylitis patients so that disease-linked TCR variants could be found. The full study cohort comprised around 25 ankylosing spondylitis patients and approximately 100 healthy donors. Peripheral blood was sampled, and synovial fluid was additionally collected from ankylosing spondylitis patients.

V has 6 bases trimmed and J has 5 bases trimmed; junction bases matching no gene number 7. Including the terminal cysteine and phenylalanine, the CDR3 comprises 14 residues. Only CDR3 DNA remains: 42 bases, in frame from the first base. As concerns this clonotype: Its antigen is not yet known. It has no much larger one-base neighbor in the sample; base qualities were not kept.

Results the study describes overall, beyond this receptor: A CD8+ phenotype was shown by the disease-linked clones, which were found at relatively low frequencies in peripheral blood. Blood from ankylosing spondylitis patients appeared to be characterized by a TCR beta motif made up of about 8 highly homologous amino acid variants. According to the report, matched synovial fluid samples from ankylosing spondylitis patients were significantly enriched for the disease-linked clones. Some motif variants had previously been reported in the synovial fluid and blood of reactive arthritis patients, which suggests shared mechanisms of disease initiation.

Sequenced using an Illumina HiSeq 2500. Quantitative 5'-RACE with molecular barcodes was used to prepare TCR beta libraries. The original methods were these. Disease-linked TCR variants were identified with a new computational method built on a probabilistic model of VDJ rearrangement. TCRdb reprocessed the public reads (quality trimming at Q25 with fastp, clone calling with MiXCR) and kept in-frame beta chains. Identical CDR3 proteins give one entry, which carries the most common genes and DNA. The V and J calls follow TCRdb's processing rather than the paper's. This sample gives almost 250,000 distinct CDR3 sequences in total; roughly a third of them show up just once. The ten biggest clones cover roughly 4% of the sample.

This chain is built from TRBV12-3 or TRBV12-4 and TRBJ2-5, and TRBD1 aligns with 9 junction nucleotides. The sample consisted of blood, either unsorted or a sorted T cell fraction (not recorded which). This receptor was identified in a male donor with ankylosing spondylitis or in good health (not recorded which). The CDR3 loop reads CASSPTGGGETQYF. The DNA sequence is given as TGTGCCAGCAGCCCTACAGGGGGCGGGGAGACCCAGTACTTC.